A selection of T cell receptor beta chains follows, all from one sample in a study of blood T cells in healthy people across ages. One entry per CDR3 protein results from TCRdb running MiXCR on the 5' RACE reads. The sample has 1.5 million or so distinct CDR3 sequences; around 40% are singletons. The sample comprised blood. The receptor set was obtained from a woman aged 18-29 years in good health. Each CDR3 is given with its conserved first and last residue. Fields, in order: CDR3 length, D gene, V gene, clone size, J gene, CDR3 DNA, CDR3 protein. A D gene is named only where the DNA matches it firmly. Clone size is stated in some rows and not others, as once, few, many or a class when expanded.

17	TRBD1	TRBV5-1	NA	TRBJ2-7	TGCGCCAGCAGCTCCTCCGGGACAGGTGGATCCCAAGGCGAGCAGTACTTC	CASSSSGTGGSQGEQYF
17	NA	TRBV6-2/TRBV6-3	few	TRBJ2-1	TGTGCCAGCAGTTACGACCCGTGGGCAGGGACGTACAATGAGCAGTTCTTC	CASSYDPWAGTYNEQFF
14	TRBD2	TRBV20-1	NA	TRBJ2-1	TGCAGTGCCACAGGACTAGCGGTCTACAATGAGCAGTTCTTC	CSATGLAVYNEQFF
15	TRBD2	TRBV12-3/TRBV12-4	NA	TRBJ2-1	TGTGCCAGCAGGAAGACTAGCGGGAGGGCCAATGAGCAGTTCTTC	CASRKTSGRANEQFF
15	TRBD1	TRBV10-3	NA	TRBJ1-2	TGTGCCATCGGAGGGGGCAGCCACCTGTGGTATGGCTACACCTTC	CAIGGGSHLWYGYTF
16	TRBD1	TRBV5-5	NA	TRBJ1-1	TGTGCCAGCAGCTTGCTGGCAGGGGGCGAGTTTACTGAAGCTTTCTTT	CASSLLAGGEFTEAFF
12	NA	TRBV4-1	few	TRBJ2-3	TGCGCCAGCAGCCAGGCGGACAGCCTCCTGTATTTT	CASSQADSLLYF
14	NA	TRBV24-1	few	TRBJ2-7	TGTGCCACCAGTGTACCGGGAGTCTACAATGAGCAGTACTTC	CATSVPGVYNEQYF
13	TRBD2	TRBV7-9	NA	TRBJ2-3	TGTGCCAGCAGCTCACGGACTAGGTATACGCAGTATTTT	CASSSRTRYTQYF
15	NA	TRBV12-3/TRBV12-4	NA	TRBJ2-1	TGTGCCAGCAGTTCGCGGGACAGCAACTACAATGAGCAGTTCTTC	CASSSRDSNYNEQFF
13	TRBD1	TRBV2	NA	TRBJ1-1	TGTGCCAGCCTGGGACAGGGTAACACTGAAGCTTTCTTT	CASLGQGNTEAFF
12	NA	TRBV2	few	TRBJ2-5	TGTGCCAGCAATGGACTACAAGAGACCCAGTACTTC	CASNGLQETQYF
15	TRBD2	TRBV28	few	TRBJ2-3	TGTGCCAGCAGTTTAACTAGCGGGAGGGCTTATACGCAGTATTTT	CASSLTSGRAYTQYF
15	TRBD1	TRBV11-2	NA	TRBJ1-1	TGTGCCAGCAGCCGAGCAGGGGGCGGTTTGGCTGAAGCTTTCTTT	CASSRAGGGLAEAFF